Shown below are 8 T cell receptor beta chains from a single sample sequenced in a study of T cell responses to AZD1222 COVID-19 vaccine. The data were produced by immunoSEQ multiplex PCR, yet TCRdb's version contains in-frame clones alone and is incomplete. Of 50,000 to 70,000 clones in the sample, approximately 86% were seen once. The sample in question was peripheral blood, obtained 28 days after the second AZD1222 dose. The receptors were gathered from an adult who received the AZD1222 COVID-19 vaccine.

This sequence joins TRBV10-3 and TRBJ1-1; D is possibly TRBD1 (6 bases). Trimming shortened V by 5 bases and J by 2 bases, and 18 bases separated the two germline ends. The CDR3 totals 16 residues. CDR1 and CDR2 from the germline V gene are ENHRY and SYGVKD. CDR3 sequence (DNA): TGTGCCATCAGTAGGGGGGCCCCTAACCGTAACACTGAAGCTTTCTTT. Translation: CAISRGAPNRNTEAFF.

The V call is TRBV10-3, the J call TRBJ2-2, with a weak D call TRBD2 (5 bases). Trimming left V 0 bases short and J 5 bases short, with 13 bases between. The germline V gene has CDR1 ENHRY and CDR2 SYGVKD. The CDR3 covers 16 residues. CDR3 loop: CAISESISGLTGELFF. CDR3 DNA: TGTGCCATCAGTGAGTCGATAAGCGGATTAACCGGGGAGCTGTTTTTT.

The chain is built from TRBV6-5 and TRBJ1-1; D perhaps matches TRBD1 (5 bases). Looked up from germline, CDR1 is MNHEY and CDR2 is SVGAGI. With 0 bases removed from V and 12 bases from J, the gap between germline ends came to 14 bases. This CDR3 region has 13 residues. This CDR3 is CASSYSFGGSSFF. CDR3 in DNA: TGTGCCAGCAGTTACTCATTCGGGGGATCGTCTTTCTTT.

CDR3 loop: CASSMTGVWNQPQHF. CDR3 in DNA: TGTGCCAGTAGTATGACAGGCGTATGGAATCAGCCCCAGCATTTT. The chain is built from TRBV19 and TRBJ1-5; TRBD1 is a possible D gene (6 bases). Per germline, CDR1 LNHDA and CDR2 SQIVND (reference sequence). The V end was cut by 3 bases, the J end by 4 bases, with 13 bases between. This CDR3 is built from 15 residues.

This clone was seen once. The chain is built from TRBV28 and TRBJ1-2; perhaps TRBD1 as D (5 bases). The CDR3 contains 10 residues. Germline V gives CDR1 MDHEN, CDR2 SYDVKM. V shed 6 bases and J shed 8 bases, with 7 bases lying between them. The CDR3 sequence: CASRGRGYTF. The CDR3 DNA is TGTGCCAGCAGGGGGCGGGGCTACACCTTC.

J is TRBJ1-1 and V is TRBV29-1; D gene unclear. V lost 4 bases and J lost 8, with 14 bases in between. The CDR3 has 12 residues. Germline V gene sequence: CDR1 SQVTM, CDR2 ANQGSEA. In nucleotides, the CDR3 is TGCAGCGTTGTTAGGTTCACCGCCGAAGCTTTCTTT. It is translated as CSVVRFTAEAFF.

The J gene is TRBJ1-2, the V gene TRBV5-6; D call uncertain. The CDR3 runs to 13 residues. Germline assignment: CDR1 SGHDT and CDR2 YYEEEE. The V end was cut by 1 base, the J end by 4 bases, with 8 bases between. This CDR3 reads CASSLPGFYGYTF. The CDR3 DNA is TGTGCCAGCAGCTTGCCCGGGTTCTATGGCTACACCTTC.

This rearrangement joins TRBV18 to TRBJ1-5, with no clear D. This CDR3 region has 15 residues. Germline-derived CDR1 and CDR2 are KGHSH and LQKENI. Trimming removed 3 bases from V and 5 bases from J, with 14 bases in between. CDR3 nucleotide sequence: TGTGCCAGCTCACCTTCCCGGGGTGGGGATCAGCCCCAGCATTTT. Amino acids: CASSPSRGGDQPQHF.